The rows below give T cell receptor beta chains drawn from one sample of a study of T cells in Graves' hyperthyroidism and ophthalmopathy. TCRdb analysed the multiplex PCR reads with MiXCR anew, one entry per CDR3 protein. There are roughly 400,000 distinct CDR3 sequences in the sample; more than 12% occur only once, and 28% lies in the top ten. Material for sequencing was blood. The source is a man aged 45-65 years with Graves' ophthalmopathy. Both conserved end residues are part of each CDR3. D genes are given only for firm matches. A row's size may be missing; if present it is once, few, many or a size class.

j_call clone_size v_call d_call cdr3_aa cdr3_nt
TRBJ1-1 few TRBV19 TRBD1 CASGQALNTEAFF TGTGCCAGCGGACAGGCCTTAAACACTGAAGCTTTCTTT
TRBJ2-1 many TRBV11-2 . CASSLDRIAEQFF TGTGCCAGCAGCTTAGATCGGATAGCGGAGCAGTTCTTC
TRBJ2-3 many TRBV3-1 TRBD2 CASSQVAGRTDTQYF TGTGCCAGCAGCCAAGTAGCGGGACGGACAGATACGCAGTATTTT
TRBJ2-7 many TRBV7-9 . CASSIAASYEQYF TGTGCCAGCAGTATCGCGGCCTCCTACGAGCAGTACTTC
TRBJ2-7 . TRBV5-5 TRBD2 CASSTSGGLAGNYEQYF TGTGCCAGCAGCACCTCTGGCGGACTAGCGGGAAACTACGAGCAGTACTTC
TRBJ2-3 few TRBV27 . CASSLSGYGGIGTDTQYF TGTGCCAGCAGTTTATCCGGGTATGGGGGTATAGGCACAGATACGCAGTATTTT
TRBJ2-1 many TRBV6-2/TRBV6-3 . CASRLAFYNEQFF TGTGCCAGCAGGCTAGCGTTCTACAATGAGCAGTTCTTC
TRBJ2-7 . TRBV6-1 . CASSDRRTYYEQYF TGTGCCAGCAGTGATAGGAGGACTTACTACGAGCAGTACTTC
TRBJ2-4 . TRBV3-1 TRBD1 CASSQVLMTGRAKNIQYF TGTGCCAGCAGCCAAGTCCTAATGACAGGGCGGGCGAAAAACATTCAGTACTTC
TRBJ2-2 few TRBV9 TRBD1 CASSVGDRVGGELFF TGTGCCAGCAGCGTAGGGGACAGGGTTGGCGGGGAGCTGTTTTTT
TRBJ1-5 many TRBV5-1 . CASSLEGYSNQPQHF TGCGCCAGCAGCTTGGAGGGGTATAGCAATCAGCCCCAGCATTTT
TRBJ2-7 . TRBV6-6 . CASSYGSSSYEQYF TGTGCCAGCAGTTACGGCTCCAGCTCCTACGAGCAGTACTTC
TRBJ1-1 many TRBV5-1 . CASSLVISKGSTEAFF TGCGCCAGCAGCTTGGTCATCTCCAAGGGCAGCACTGAAGCTTTCTTT
TRBJ2-7 many TRBV30 . CAWTTGSYEQYF TGTGCCTGGACTACAGGCTCCTACGAGCAGTACTTC
TRBJ2-2 few TRBV7-9 . CASSPWAGELFF TGTGCCAGCAGCCCTTGGGCAGGGGAGCTGTTTTTT
TRBJ2-3 many TRBV10-3 . CAIRGQETSTDTQYF TGTGCCATCAGAGGGCAGGAGACTAGCACAGATACGCAGTATTTT
TRBJ2-5 . TRBV2 . CASSPLLSLQETQYF TGTGCCAGCAGCCCTCTTCTAAGTTTACAAGAGACCCAGTACTTC
TRBJ2-4 . TRBV19 . CASSPAGGLGAKNIQYF TGTGCCAGTAGTCCTGCCGGGGGGCTGGGGGCCAAAAACATTCAGTACTTC
TRBJ2-3 many TRBV28 . CASSLPSAGKYTQYF TGTGCCAGCAGTTTACCTTCGGCGGGAAAGTACACGCAGTATTTT
TRBJ2-5 many TRBV27 TRBD1 CASSLKTGGDSRKTQYF TGTGCCAGCAGTTTAAAGACAGGGGGTGATTCCAGGAAGACCCAGTACTTC